This entry concerns a single TCR beta chain. What it binds is unknown. The data were taken from a study of T cell responses to AZD1222 COVID-19 vaccine. Germline V lookup: CDR1 MDHEN, CDR2 SYDVKM. V shed 8 bases, J shed 3 bases, and the junction held 11 bases outside the gene matches. This CDR3 is 15 amino acids long. The repertoire was sequenced with immunoSEQ multiplex PCR; TCRdb's copy has only in-frame clones and lacks some. The sample shows about 180,000 clones, around 89% of them seen only once. Findings of the study overall: Researchers took repertoire samples only after the peak T cell response had come. Recipients of two AZD1222 doses showed rising Spike-specific TCR breadth and depth. Targets within unmutated variant regions were reportedly found for nearly half of spike-specific TCRs.

Sequenced material: peripheral blood, taken 28 days after the second dose of the MenACWY control vaccine. This clonotype originated in an adult who received the MenACWY meningococcal vaccine as a control. The genes are TRBV28 and TRBJ2-7; TRBD1 matches at 9 bases. The CDR3 sequence is CASQGSGQGVYEQYF. CDR3 DNA: TGTGCCAGCCAGGGTTCGGGACAGGGCGTCTACGAGCAGTACTTC.